The 28 T cell receptor beta chains given below trace back to one sample, sequenced in a study of cytomegalovirus exposure and HLA in healthy donors. 13 Jbeta primers and 60 Vbeta primers were used for the PCR. Using immunoSEQ multiplex PCR, the repertoire was profiled, and TCRdb retains in-frame clones only, with some absent. The table includes approximately 150,000 clones, around 80% detected once. The sample consisted of PBMCs. These receptors all come from a man between 18 and 29 years old in good health and CMV-seronegative.

This chain uses TRBV9 with TRBJ2-2, with TRBD1 as a possible D gene (5 bases). Trimming removed 1 base from V and 6 bases from J, with 10 bases in between. Germline-derived CDR1 and CDR2 are SGDLS and YYNGEE. The CDR3 is 14 residues long. CDR3 amino acids: CASSVISGPGELFF. CDR3 nucleotide sequence: TGTGCCAGCAGCGTAATATCAGGGCCCGGGGAGCTGTTTTTT.

The V gene is TRBV9, the J gene TRBJ2-7, with TRBD2 identical over 7 bases. With 5 bases clipped from V and 2 bases from J, the junction kept 7 bases outside the gene matches. In germline, CDR1 is SGDLS, CDR2 YYNGEE. The CDR3 consists of 14 residues. The CDR3 sequence is CASSPGTITYEQYF. The CDR3 nucleotides are TGTGCCAGCAGTCCCGGGACTATAACCTACGAGCAGTACTTC.

The chain recombines TRBV19 with TRBJ2-1, with TRBD2 identical over 15 bases. Germline V lookup: CDR1 LNHDA, CDR2 SQIVND (reference sequence). The CDR3 is 17 amino acids. V was pared by 5 bases and J by 8 bases, with 10 bases of the junction left unmatched. CDR3 in DNA: TGTGCCAGTAGTCCCCGGACTAGCGGGGGGGCGATAGATGAGCAGTTCTTC. This encodes CASSPRTSGGAIDEQFF.

This clone has more than one count but fewer than ten. V and J are TRBV19 and TRBJ2-7, with 8 bases lining up with TRBD1. Germline trimming cut 5 bases from V and 5 bases from J; bases unmatched to any gene: 11. The CDR3 is 15 amino acids. Germline CDR1 LNHDA, CDR2 SQIVND (reference sequence). In nucleotides, the CDR3 is TGTGCCAGTAGTCTCAGTAGGACAGGGCTGGACGAGCAGTACTTC. Its translation is CASSLSRTGLDEQYF.

The chain recombines TRBV23-1 with TRBJ1-3; D uncertain. TRBV23-1 is given ORF status, its function remaining uncertain. CDR3 length equals 16 residues. The V gene lost 1 base and the J gene lost 2 bases, with 12 bases spanning the gap. CDR3 coding DNA: TGCGCCAGCAGTCAATTCAGCGACTTAACTGGAAACACCATATATTTT. Its protein is CASSQFSDLTGNTIYF.

V usage is TRBV4-3 and J usage is TRBJ2-7; the match to TRBD1 covers 11 bases. CDR1 and CDR2 (germline): LGHNA, YSLEER. CDR3 length: 15 amino acids. Trimming cost V 5 bases and J 2 bases; bases outside gene matches: 5. CDR3 protein: CASSTSDRGPYEQYF. The CDR3 DNA sequence: TGCGCCAGCAGCACCTCGGACAGGGGGCCCTACGAGCAGTACTTC.

V usage is TRBV19 and J usage is TRBJ2-1; 8 bases map to TRBD1. The CDR3 has 12 residues. With V trimmed by 6 bases and J by 7 bases, 2 bases remained unmatched. CDR1 is LNHDA and CDR2 is SQIVND in the germline V gene (reference sequence). The CDR3 protein is CASRDRVNEQFF. In DNA form, the CDR3 reads TGTGCCAGTAGGGACAGGGTAAATGAGCAGTTCTTC. Full variable domain (outside the CDR3, taken from reference TRBV19 and TRBJ2-1): DGGITQSPKYLFRKEGQNVTLSCEQNLNHDAMYWYRQDPGQGLRLIYYSQIVNDFQKGDIAEGYSVSREKKESFPLTVTSAQKNPTAFYLCASRDRVNEQFFGPGTRLTVL.

This CDR3 is CASTLSGEDEQYF. In DNA form, the CDR3 reads TGCGCCAGCACGCTCTCCGGAGAGGACGAGCAGTACTTC. The chain has TRBV5-1 and TRBJ2-7; the D is unclear. This CDR3 contains 13 residues. Germline assignment: CDR1 SGHRS and CDR2 YFSETQ. V was cut by 6 bases and J by 5 bases, with 15 bases left in between.

The chain uses TRBV11-2 and TRBJ1-5; 10 bases line up with TRBD1. Germline V gene data show CDR1 as SGHAT and CDR2 as FQNNGV. The V segment lost 5 bases and the J segment 6 bases; nucleotides outside the gene matches: 4. The CDR3 length is 14 residues. This chain's CDR3 is CASSPGTGAQPQHF. DNA for the CDR3: TGTGCCAGCAGCCCCGGGACAGGGGCTCAGCCCCAGCATTTT.

This clone was found a few times. The chain recombines TRBV5-6 with TRBJ2-2; 7 nucleotides align to TRBD1. V lost 5 bases to trimming and J lost 8 bases; unmatched junction nucleotides: 12. The V gene's germline CDR1 is SGHDT and CDR2 YYEEEE. This CDR3 has 15 amino acids. CDR3 sequence reads: CASRFRDRATGELFF. CDR3 in DNA: TGTGCCAGCAGGTTCCGGGACAGAGCTACGGGGGAGCTGTTTTTT.

The J gene is TRBJ1-5, the V gene TRBV15, with D perhaps TRBD1 (5 bases). In germline, CDR1 is LNHNV, CDR2 YYDKDF (reference sequence). The CDR3 extends over 14 amino acids. V lost 1 base and J 3 bases, leaving 7 bases between the germline ends. CDR3 bases: TGTGCCACCAGCAGAGCGGGACTCAATCAGCCCCAGCATTTT. Residues: CATSRAGLNQPQHF.

V is TRBV6-1 and J is TRBJ1-4; D is possibly TRBD1 (6 bases). The CDR3 has 14 amino acids. Per germline, CDR1 MNHNS and CDR2 SASEGT. V lost 4 bases to trimming and J lost 6 bases, with 12 bases between them. CDR3 amino acids: CASSVRGRYEKLFF. For the CDR3, the DNA is TGTGCCAGCAGTGTCAGGGGACGATATGAAAAACTGTTTTTT.

The rearrangement uses TRBV2 and TRBJ1-2; D is uncertain. The CDR3 length is 13 residues. Per the germline V gene, CDR1 is SNHLY and CDR2 is FYNNEI. V gave up 4 bases and J gave up 2 bases, with 8 bases separating them. The chain's CDR3 is CASSVNYNYGYTF. The CDR3 nucleotides read TGTGCCAGCAGTGTCAACTACAACTATGGCTACACCTTC.

The rearrangement joins TRBV5-5 to TRBJ2-2, with 7 bases fitting TRBD1. Germline V gene lookup returns CDR1 SGHKS and CDR2 YYEKEE (reference sequence). The trim removed 4 bases at V and 2 bases at J, leaving 8 bases unmatched. The CDR3 runs 16 residues. The CDR3 reads CASSRAGTVNTGELFF. For the CDR3, the DNA is TGTGCCAGCAGCCGAGCCGGGACAGTTAACACCGGGGAGCTGTTTTTT. The complete variable domain, with remaining parts taken from reference TRBV5-5 and TRBJ2-2, reads DAGVTQSPTHLIKTRGQQVTLRCSPISGHKSVSWYQQVLGQGPQFIFQYYEKEERGRGNFPDRFSARQFPNYSSELNVNALLLGDSALYLCASSRAGTVNTGELFFGEGSRLTVL.

This clone was counted once. The J gene is TRBJ2-5, the V gene TRBV19, with 9 bases matching TRBD1. The V and J ends lost 5 bases and 4 bases, in that order; junction bases with no gene match: 5. This CDR3 is 14 amino acids long. Looked up from germline, CDR1 is LNHDA and CDR2 is SQIVND (reference sequence). The CDR3 loop reads CASSPGGQGETQYF. In DNA, the CDR3 is TGTGCCAGTAGTCCTGGGGGACAGGGAGAGACCCAGTACTTC.

This chain uses TRBV27 with TRBJ2-1, with 9 bases that match TRBD2. Germline V lookup: CDR1 MNHEY, CDR2 SMNVEV (reference sequence). The length of the CDR3 is 16 residues. V was pared by 8 bases and J by 6 bases, with 14 bases of the junction left unmatched. CDR3 DNA sequence: TGTGCCAGCGCCCCCCGGGGGCTAGCGGGAATCAATGAGCAGTTCTTC. This encodes CASAPRGLAGINEQFF.

This clone was found a few times. The chain combines TRBV19 with TRBJ1-5; TRBD1 is a possible D gene (6 bases). The CDR3 has 13 residues. Per the germline V gene, CDR1 is LNHDA and CDR2 is SQIVND (reference sequence). V dropped 5 bases and J dropped 6 bases, with 11 bases sitting between them. Here the CDR3 reads CASSPGDIQPQHF. The CDR3, as DNA: TGTGCCAGTAGTCCAGGGGACATTCAGCCCCAGCATTTT.

The chain has TRBV7-9 and TRBJ1-1; 8 bases are shared with TRBD1. The CDR3 has 14 amino acids. Germline V gene lookup returns CDR1 SEHNR and CDR2 FQNEAQ (reference sequence). The V gene end was trimmed by 5 bases and the J gene end by 1 base; junction bases not matched to a gene: 3. This chain's CDR3 is CASSPDRANTEAFF. Written as DNA, the CDR3 is TGTGCCAGCAGCCCGGACAGGGCGAACACTGAAGCTTTCTTT.

The V call is TRBV28, the J call TRBJ1-1, with 9 bases lining up with TRBD1. With 5 bases clipped from V and 5 bases from J, the junction kept 9 bases outside the gene matches. Germline CDR1 MDHEN, CDR2 SYDVKM. The CDR3 is 15 amino acids. The CDR3 reads CASSTYRGRRTEAFF. Written as DNA, the CDR3 is TGTGCCAGCAGTACCTACAGGGGGCGGAGGACTGAAGCTTTCTTT.

V usage is TRBV29-1 and J usage is TRBJ2-2; 7 nucleotides agree with TRBD1. CDR3 length: 14 residues. Germline lookup yields CDR1 SQVTM and CDR2 ANQGSEA. The V gene end was trimmed by 7 bases and the J gene end by 4 bases; junction bases not matched to a gene: 9. The CDR3 sequence is CSGSTGDGTGELFF. For the CDR3, the DNA is TGCAGCGGCTCCACAGGGGATGGCACCGGGGAGCTGTTTTTT.

The chain employs TRBV4-3 and TRBJ2-1, with TRBD2 identical over 8 bases. Germline CDR1 LGHNA, CDR2 YSLEER. This CDR3 region has 20 residues. V lost 0 bases and J lost 2; bases outside the gene matches: 15. The CDR3 region has the DNA TGCGCCAGCAGCCAAGAAGTTCGACGGGAGGGCCCTCTGGCCTACAATGAGCAGTTCTTC. Translating it yields CASSQEVRREGPLAYNEQFF.

This clone has more than one count but fewer than ten. For the CDR3, the DNA is TGTGCCAGCAGCTTAAGGGGACAGGGAGTCTCTGGGGCCAACGTCCTGACTTTC. Translated: CASSLRGQGVSGANVLTF. J is TRBJ2-6 and V is TRBV13, with 9 bases lining up with TRBD1. CDR3 length: 18 amino acids. The germline gives CDR1 PRHDT, CDR2 FYEKMQ (reference sequence). The V gene end was trimmed by 2 bases and the J gene end by 0 bases; junction bases not matched to a gene: 5.

This chain connects TRBV10-1 to TRBJ2-1; D may be TRBD2 (6 bases). The CDR3 totals 16 residues. V lost 8 bases, J lost 7 bases, and 24 bases lay in between. Germline-derived CDR1 and CDR2 are WNHNN and SYGVQD (reference sequence). CDR3 in amino acids: CASGHFFFGSSNEQFF. The CDR3 DNA is TGCGCCAGCGGACATTTTTTCTTCGGGAGTAGTAATGAGCAGTTCTTC.

V usage is TRBV5-4 and J usage is TRBJ1-1; no definite D call. In germline, CDR1 is SGHNT, CDR2 YYREEE (reference sequence). This CDR3 comprises 14 residues. V lost 2 bases and J lost 1, with 9 bases in between. CDR3 bases: TGTGCCAGCAGCTTCGGACTTCAGAACACTGAAGCTTTCTTT. Translated: CASSFGLQNTEAFF.

The rearrangement uses TRBV27 and TRBJ2-7; 8 bases line up with TRBD2. The germline V gene encodes CDR1 MNHEY and CDR2 SMNVEV (reference sequence). This CDR3 spans 13 amino acids. The V and J ends lost 5 bases and 2 bases, in that order; junction bases with no gene match: 2. DNA for the CDR3: TGTGCCAGCAGTAGCGGGAGTCCCTACGAGCAGTACTTC. Protein: CASSSGSPYEQYF.

The J gene is TRBJ2-6, the V gene TRBV7-9; TRBD1 matches 11 bases. V shed 5 bases, J shed 0 bases, and the junction held 6 bases outside the gene matches. Germline CDR1 and CDR2: SEHNR and FQNEAQ (reference sequence). The CDR3 loop spans 18 amino acids. As DNA, the CDR3 is TGTGCCAGCAGCGCGGCCGGGACAGGGGGCTCTGGGGCCAACGTCCTGACTTTC. This translates into CASSAAGTGGSGANVLTF. The whole variable domain, remainder taken from reference TRBV7-9 and TRBJ2-6, is DTGVSQNPRHKITKRGQNVTFRCDPISEHNRLYWYRQTLGQGPEFLTYFQNEAQLEKSRLLSDRFSAERPKGSFSTLEIQRTEQGDSAMYLCASSAAGTGGSGANVLTFGAGSRLTVL.

This clone was detected only once. This chain links TRBV4-2 with TRBJ2-3; 7 bases are shared with TRBD1. In germline, CDR1 is LGHNA, CDR2 YNFKEQ. Losses at the gene ends were 4 bases for V and 4 bases for J; bases not matched to a gene: 14. This CDR3 comprises 17 residues. The CDR3 DNA is TGTGCCAGCAGCCGGTTAAAGGGAACAGGGGTGGCAGATACGCAGTATTTT. This sequence encodes CASSRLKGTGVADTQYF.

The chain recombines TRBV10-1 with TRBJ2-1; D may be TRBD2 (5 bases). Germline V lookup: CDR1 WNHNN, CDR2 SYGVQD (reference sequence). V shed 4 bases and J shed 0 bases, with 10 bases lying between them. This CDR3 region has 15 residues. This CDR3 is CASSASGSSYNEQFF. The CDR3 DNA sequence: TGCGCCAGCAGTGCTAGTGGGAGCTCCTACAATGAGCAGTTCTTC.